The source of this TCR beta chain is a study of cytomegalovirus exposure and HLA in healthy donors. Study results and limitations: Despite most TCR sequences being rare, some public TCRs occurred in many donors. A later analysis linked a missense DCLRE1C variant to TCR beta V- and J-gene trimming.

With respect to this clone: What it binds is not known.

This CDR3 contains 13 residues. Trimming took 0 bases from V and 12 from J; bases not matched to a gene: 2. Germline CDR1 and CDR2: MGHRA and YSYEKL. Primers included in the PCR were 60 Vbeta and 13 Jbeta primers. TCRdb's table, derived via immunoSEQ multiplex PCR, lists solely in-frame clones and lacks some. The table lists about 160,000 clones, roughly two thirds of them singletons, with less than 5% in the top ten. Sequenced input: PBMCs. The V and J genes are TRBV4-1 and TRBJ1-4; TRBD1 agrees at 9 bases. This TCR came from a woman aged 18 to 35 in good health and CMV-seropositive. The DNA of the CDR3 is TGCGCCAGCAGCCAAGAACAGGGGGCTGAACTGTTTTTT. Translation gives CASSQEQGAELFF.